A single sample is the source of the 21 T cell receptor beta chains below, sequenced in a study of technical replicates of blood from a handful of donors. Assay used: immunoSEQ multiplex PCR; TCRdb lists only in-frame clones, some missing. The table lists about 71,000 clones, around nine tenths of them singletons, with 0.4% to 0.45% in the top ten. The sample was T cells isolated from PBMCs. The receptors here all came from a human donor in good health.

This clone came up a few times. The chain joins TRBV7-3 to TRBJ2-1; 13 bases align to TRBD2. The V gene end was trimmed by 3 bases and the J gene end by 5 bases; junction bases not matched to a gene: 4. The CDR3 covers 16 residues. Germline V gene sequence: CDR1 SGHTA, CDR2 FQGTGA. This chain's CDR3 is CASSFLTSGRHNEQFF. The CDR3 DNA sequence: TGTGCCAGCAGCTTTCTGACTAGCGGGAGGCACAATGAGCAGTTCTTC.

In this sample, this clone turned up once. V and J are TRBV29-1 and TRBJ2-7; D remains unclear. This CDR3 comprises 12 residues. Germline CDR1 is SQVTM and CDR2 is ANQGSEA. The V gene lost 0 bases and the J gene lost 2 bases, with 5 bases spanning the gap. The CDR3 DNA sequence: TGCAGCGTTGAAGATCAGGCCTACGAGCAGTACTTC. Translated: CSVEDQAYEQYF.

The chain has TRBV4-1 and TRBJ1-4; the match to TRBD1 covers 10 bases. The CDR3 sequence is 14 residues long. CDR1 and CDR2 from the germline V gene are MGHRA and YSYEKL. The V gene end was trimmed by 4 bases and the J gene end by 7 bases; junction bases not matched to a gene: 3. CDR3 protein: CASSPRDRGEKLFF. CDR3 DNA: TGCGCCAGCAGCCCTCGGGACAGGGGTGAAAAACTGTTTTTT.

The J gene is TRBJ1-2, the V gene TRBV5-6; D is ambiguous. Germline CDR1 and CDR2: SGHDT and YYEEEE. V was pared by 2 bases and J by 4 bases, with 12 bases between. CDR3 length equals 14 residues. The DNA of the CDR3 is TGTGCCAGCAGCTTCGGAGACCTCGGCTATGGCTACACCTTC. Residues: CASSFGDLGYGYTF.

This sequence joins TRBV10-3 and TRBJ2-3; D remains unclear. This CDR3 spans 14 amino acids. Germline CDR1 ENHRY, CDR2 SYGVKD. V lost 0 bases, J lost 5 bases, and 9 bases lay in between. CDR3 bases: TGTGCCATCAGTGAGTCCCTACCAGGAGATACGCAGTATTTT. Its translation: CAISESLPGDTQYF.

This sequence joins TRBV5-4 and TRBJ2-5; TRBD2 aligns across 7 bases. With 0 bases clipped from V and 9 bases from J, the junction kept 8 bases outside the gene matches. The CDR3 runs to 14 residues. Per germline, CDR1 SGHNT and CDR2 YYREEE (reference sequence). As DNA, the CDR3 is TGTGCCAGCAGCTTGGCTGGGGGGGTTTTGGCCCAGTACTTC. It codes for CASSLAGGVLAQYF.

CDR3 sequence reads: CASSLRLDVTDTQYF. In DNA form, the CDR3 reads TGCGCCAGCAGCCTGCGACTAGATGTTACAGATACGCAGTATTTT. This sequence joins TRBV5-1 and TRBJ2-3, with D tentatively TRBD2 (6 bases). This CDR3 has 15 residues. Trimming pared 4 bases from V and 3 bases from J, leaving 15 bases between. CDR1 is SGHRS and CDR2 is YFSETQ in the germline V gene.

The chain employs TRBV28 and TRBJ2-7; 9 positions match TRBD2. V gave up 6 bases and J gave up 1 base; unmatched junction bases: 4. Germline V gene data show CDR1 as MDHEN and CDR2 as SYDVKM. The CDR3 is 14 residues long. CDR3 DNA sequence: TGTGCCAGCAGCCTTAGCGGGAGTTCCTACGAGCAGTACTTC. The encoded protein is CASSLSGSSYEQYF.

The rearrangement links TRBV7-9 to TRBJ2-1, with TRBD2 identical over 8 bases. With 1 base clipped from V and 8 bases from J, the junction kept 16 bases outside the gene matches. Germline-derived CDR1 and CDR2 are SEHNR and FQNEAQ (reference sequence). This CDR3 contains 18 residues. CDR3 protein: CASSLVVPGTRQEDEQFF. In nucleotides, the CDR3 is TGTGCCAGCAGCTTAGTAGTACCCGGGACTAGGCAAGAAGATGAGCAGTTCTTC.

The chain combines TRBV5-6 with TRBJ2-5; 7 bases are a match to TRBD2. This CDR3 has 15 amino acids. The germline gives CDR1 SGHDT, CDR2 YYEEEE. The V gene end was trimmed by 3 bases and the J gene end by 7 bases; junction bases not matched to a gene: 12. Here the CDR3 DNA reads TGTGCCAGCAGCTGGGAGGGCGGGCCCGTCGGGACCCAGTACTTC. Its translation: CASSWEGGPVGTQYF.

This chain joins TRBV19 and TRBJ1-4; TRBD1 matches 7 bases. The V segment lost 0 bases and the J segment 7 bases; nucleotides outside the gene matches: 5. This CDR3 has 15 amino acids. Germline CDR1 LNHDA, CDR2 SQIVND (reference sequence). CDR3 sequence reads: CASSIDRGYREKLFF. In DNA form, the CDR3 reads TGTGCCAGTAGTATAGACAGGGGGTATCGTGAAAAACTGTTTTTT.

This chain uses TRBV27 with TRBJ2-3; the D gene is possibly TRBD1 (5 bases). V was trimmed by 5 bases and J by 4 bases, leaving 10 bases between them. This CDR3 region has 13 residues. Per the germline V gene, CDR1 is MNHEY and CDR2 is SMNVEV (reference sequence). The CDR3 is CASSARGPDTQYF. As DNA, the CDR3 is TGTGCCAGCAGTGCAAGGGGTCCAGATACGCAGTATTTT.

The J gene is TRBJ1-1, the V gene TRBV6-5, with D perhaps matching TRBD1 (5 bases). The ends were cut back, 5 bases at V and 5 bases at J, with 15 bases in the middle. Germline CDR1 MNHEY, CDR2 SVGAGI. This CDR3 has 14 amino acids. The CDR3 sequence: CASSGVEGPTEAFF. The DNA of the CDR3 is TGTGCCAGCAGTGGAGTGGAGGGGCCGACTGAAGCTTTCTTT.

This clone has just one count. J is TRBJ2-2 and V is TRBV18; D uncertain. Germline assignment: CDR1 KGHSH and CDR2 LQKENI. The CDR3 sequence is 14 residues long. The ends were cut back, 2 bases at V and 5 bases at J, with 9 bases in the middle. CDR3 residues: CASSPNYGTGELFF. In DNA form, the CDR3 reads TGTGCCAGCTCACCAAATTACGGTACCGGGGAGCTGTTTTTT.

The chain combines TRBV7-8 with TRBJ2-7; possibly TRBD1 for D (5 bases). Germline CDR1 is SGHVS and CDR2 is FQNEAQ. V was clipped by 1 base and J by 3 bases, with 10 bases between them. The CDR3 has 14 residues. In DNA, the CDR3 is TGTGCCAGCAGCTTAGATATTAGGGGCTACGAGCAGTACTTC. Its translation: CASSLDIRGYEQYF.

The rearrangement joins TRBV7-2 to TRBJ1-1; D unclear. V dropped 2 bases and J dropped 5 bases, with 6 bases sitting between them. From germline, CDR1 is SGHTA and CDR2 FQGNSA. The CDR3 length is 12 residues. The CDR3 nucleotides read TGTGCCAGCAGCTTATTTGCGACTGAAGCTTTCTTT. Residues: CASSLFATEAFF.

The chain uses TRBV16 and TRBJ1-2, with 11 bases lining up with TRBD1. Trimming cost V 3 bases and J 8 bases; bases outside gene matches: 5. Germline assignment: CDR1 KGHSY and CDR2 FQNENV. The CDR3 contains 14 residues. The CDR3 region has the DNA TGTGCCAGCAGCCACACGGACAGGGGGCAAGGCTACACCTTC. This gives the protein CASSHTDRGQGYTF.

The chain's CDR3 is CASSQVKWGSYGYTF. The CDR3 coding sequence is TGCGCCAGCAGCCAAGTAAAATGGGGCAGCTATGGCTACACCTTC. This chain connects TRBV4-1 to TRBJ1-2; TRBD1 might be the D (5 bases). Germline-derived CDR1 and CDR2 are MGHRA and YSYEKL. The V end lost 1 base, the J end lost 4 bases, and 13 bases lay between the germline ends. CDR3 size: 15 residues.

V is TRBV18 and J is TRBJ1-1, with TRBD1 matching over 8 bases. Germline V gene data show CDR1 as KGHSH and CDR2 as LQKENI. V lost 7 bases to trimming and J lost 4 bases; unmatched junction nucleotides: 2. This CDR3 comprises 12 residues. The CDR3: CASLTGGTEAFF. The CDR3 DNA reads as TGTGCCAGCTTAACAGGGGGCACTGAAGCTTTCTTT.

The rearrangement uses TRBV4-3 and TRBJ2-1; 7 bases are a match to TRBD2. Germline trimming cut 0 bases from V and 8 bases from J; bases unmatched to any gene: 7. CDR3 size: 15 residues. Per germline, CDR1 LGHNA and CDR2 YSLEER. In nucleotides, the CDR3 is TGCGCCAGCAGCCAAGATCCATCTAGCGGCTATGAGCAGTTCTTC. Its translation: CASSQDPSSGYEQFF.

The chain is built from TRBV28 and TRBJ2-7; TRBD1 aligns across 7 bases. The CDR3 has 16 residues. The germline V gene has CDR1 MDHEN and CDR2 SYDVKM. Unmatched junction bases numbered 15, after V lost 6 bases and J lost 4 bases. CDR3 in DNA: TGTGCCAGCAGAGGACTCTCCGGGACAGACTATTACGAGCAGTACTTC. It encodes CASRGLSGTDYYEQYF.